This T cell receptor beta chain was recorded in a study of response to subunit inactivated influenza vaccine. Notes on the study in general: Every seasonal influenza vaccination brings in few new T cells, the authors suggested.

TCRdb fed the RT-PCR reads into MiXCR, producing one record per CDR3 protein. The table includes about 620,000 distinct CDR3 sequences, around 11% detected once. This clonotype came up many times. Its antigen is undetermined. The ends were cut back, 6 bases at V and 2 bases at J, with 10 bases in the middle. Germline values: CDR1 SQVTM, CDR2 ANQGSEA. The CDR3 extends over 12 amino acids. This clonotype originated in a man between 50 and 59 years old who received an inactivated influenza vaccine. The chain combines TRBV29-1 with TRBJ2-5; D unresolved. Sequenced material: PBMCs from blood, taken on the day of vaccination. In nucleotides, the CDR3 is TGCAGCGTCGCCGTGTATCAAGAGACCCAGTACTTC. Protein sequence: CSVAVYQETQYF.